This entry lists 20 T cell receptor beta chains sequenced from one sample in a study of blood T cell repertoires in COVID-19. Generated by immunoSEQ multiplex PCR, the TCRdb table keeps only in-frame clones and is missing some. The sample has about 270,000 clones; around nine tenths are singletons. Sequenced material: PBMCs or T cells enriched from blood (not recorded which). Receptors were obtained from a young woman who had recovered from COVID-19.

The DNA of the CDR3 is TGTGCCAGCAGCATACAGGGGGTCCTCCAAGAGACCCAGTACTTC. It specifies CASSIQGVLQETQYF. The gene calls are TRBV11-3 and TRBJ2-5; TRBD1 matches at 8 bases. The CDR3 sequence is 15 residues long. Germline lookup yields CDR1 SGHNT and CDR2 YENEEA. Trimming at V came to 5 bases and at J to 1 base, leaving 6 bases not matched to a gene.

The CDR3 here is CASSKVRGLPRGLFF. The CDR3 nucleotides are TGTGCCAGCAGCAAGGTTAGGGGCCTACCTCGTGGGCTGTTTTTT. This chain connects TRBV21-1 to TRBJ2-2; the table's D call, TRBD1, has no DNA check behind it. TRBV21-1 is labeled a pseudogene. This CDR3 region has 15 residues.

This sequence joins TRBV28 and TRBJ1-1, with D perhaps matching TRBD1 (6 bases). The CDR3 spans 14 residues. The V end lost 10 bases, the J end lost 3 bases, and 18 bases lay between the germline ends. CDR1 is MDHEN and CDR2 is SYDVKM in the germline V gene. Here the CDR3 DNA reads TGTGCCATTAAACCTACAGGGTTCTACACTGAAGCTTTCTTT. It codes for CAIKPTGFYTEAFF.

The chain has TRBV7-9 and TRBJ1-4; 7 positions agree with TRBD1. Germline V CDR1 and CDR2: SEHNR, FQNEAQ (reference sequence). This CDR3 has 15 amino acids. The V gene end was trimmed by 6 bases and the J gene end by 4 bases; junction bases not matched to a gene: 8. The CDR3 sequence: CASSNRDSLNEKLFF. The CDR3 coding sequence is TGTGCCAGCAGTAACCGGGACAGCCTTAATGAAAAACTGTTTTTT.

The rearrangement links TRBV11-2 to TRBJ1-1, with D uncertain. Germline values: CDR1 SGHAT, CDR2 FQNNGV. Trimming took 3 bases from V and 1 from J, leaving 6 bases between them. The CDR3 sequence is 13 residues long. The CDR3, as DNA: TGTGCCAGCAGCTTTTTCCAGAACACTGAAGCTTTCTTT. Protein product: CASSFFQNTEAFF.

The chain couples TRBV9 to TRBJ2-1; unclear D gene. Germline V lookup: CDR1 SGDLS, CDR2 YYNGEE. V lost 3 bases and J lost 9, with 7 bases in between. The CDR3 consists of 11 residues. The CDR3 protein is CASSDRFEQFF. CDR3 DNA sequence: TGTGCCAGCAGCGACAGATTTGAGCAGTTCTTC.

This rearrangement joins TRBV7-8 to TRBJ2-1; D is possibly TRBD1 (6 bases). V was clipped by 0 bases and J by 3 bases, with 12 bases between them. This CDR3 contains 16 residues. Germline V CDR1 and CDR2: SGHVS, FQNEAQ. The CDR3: CASSLAEVRGYNEQFF. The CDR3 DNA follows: TGTGCCAGCAGCTTAGCTGAGGTCAGGGGCTACAATGAGCAGTTCTTC.

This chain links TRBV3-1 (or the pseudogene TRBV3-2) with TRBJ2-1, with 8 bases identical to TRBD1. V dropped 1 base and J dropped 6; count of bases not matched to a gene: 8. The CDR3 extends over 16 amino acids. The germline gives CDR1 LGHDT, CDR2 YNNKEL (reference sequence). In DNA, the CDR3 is TGTGCCAGCAGCCAAGGGGGCAGGGGGCTAGGCAATGAGCAGTTCTTC. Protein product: CASSQGGRGLGNEQFF.

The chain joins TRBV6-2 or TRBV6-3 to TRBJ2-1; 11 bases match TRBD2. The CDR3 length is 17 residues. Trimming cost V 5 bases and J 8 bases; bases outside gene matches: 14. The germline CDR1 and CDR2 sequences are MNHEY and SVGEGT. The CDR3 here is CASSASFSGGAIDEQFF. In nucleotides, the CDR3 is TGTGCCAGCAGTGCATCTTTTAGCGGGGGGGCCATTGATGAGCAGTTCTTC.

This CDR3 reads CASTLTWGAGGNYGYTF. The CDR3 bases are TGTGCCAGTACCCTCACCTGGGGGGCAGGGGGCAACTATGGCTACACCTTC. The rearrangement uses TRBV19 and TRBJ1-2; 8 positions agree with TRBD1. The V segment lost 7 bases and the J segment 2 bases; nucleotides outside the gene matches: 15. The CDR3 sequence is 17 residues long. CDR1 and CDR2 (germline): LNHDA, SQIVND (reference sequence).

CDR3 DNA: TGTGCCAGCAGCGTAGGAACCGGACTAGCGGGGGGGCCAAAGGCCGGGGAGCTGTTTTTT. The encoded protein is CASSVGTGLAGGPKAGELFF. J is TRBJ2-2 and V is TRBV9, with TRBD2 matching 15 bases. Germline loops: CDR1 SGDLS, CDR2 YYNGEE. This CDR3 region has 20 residues. J lost 6 bases, V lost 0 bases, and 12 bases had no gene match.

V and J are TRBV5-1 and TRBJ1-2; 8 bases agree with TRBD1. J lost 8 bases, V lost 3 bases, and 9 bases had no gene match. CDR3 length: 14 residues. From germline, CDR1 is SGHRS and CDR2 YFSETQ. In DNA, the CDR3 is TGCGCCAGCAGCTCCCAGACAGGGGCCGGCGGCTACACCTTC. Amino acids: CASSSQTGAGGYTF.

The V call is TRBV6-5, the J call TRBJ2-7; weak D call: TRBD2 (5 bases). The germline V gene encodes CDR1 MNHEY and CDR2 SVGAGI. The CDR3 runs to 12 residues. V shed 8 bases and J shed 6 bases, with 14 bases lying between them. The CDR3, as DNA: TGTGCCAGCTCCTTGGACTCAGCCGAGCAGTACTTC. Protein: CASSLDSAEQYF.

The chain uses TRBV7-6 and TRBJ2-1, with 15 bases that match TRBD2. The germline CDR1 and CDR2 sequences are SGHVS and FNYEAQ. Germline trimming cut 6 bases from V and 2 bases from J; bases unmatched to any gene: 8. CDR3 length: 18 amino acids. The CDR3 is CASSRTSGRAGTYNEQFF. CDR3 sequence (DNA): TGTGCCAGCAGTAGGACTAGCGGGAGGGCGGGGACCTACAATGAGCAGTTCTTC.

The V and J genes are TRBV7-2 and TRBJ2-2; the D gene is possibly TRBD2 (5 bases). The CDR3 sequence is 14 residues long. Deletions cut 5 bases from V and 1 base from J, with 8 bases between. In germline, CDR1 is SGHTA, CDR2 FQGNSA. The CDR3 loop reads CASSPSRNTGELFF. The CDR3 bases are TGTGCCAGCAGCCCTAGCCGGAACACCGGGGAGCTGTTTTTT.

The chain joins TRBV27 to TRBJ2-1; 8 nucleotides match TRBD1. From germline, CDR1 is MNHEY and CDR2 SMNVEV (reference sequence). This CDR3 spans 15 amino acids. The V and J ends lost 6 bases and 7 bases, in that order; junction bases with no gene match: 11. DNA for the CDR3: TGTGCCAGCAGGGGATTGACAGGGGCCCTTAATGAGCAGTTCTTC. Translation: CASRGLTGALNEQFF.

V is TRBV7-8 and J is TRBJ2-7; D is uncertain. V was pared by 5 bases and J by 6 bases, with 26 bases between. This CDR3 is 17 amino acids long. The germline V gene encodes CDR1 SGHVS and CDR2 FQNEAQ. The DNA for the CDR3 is TGTGCCAGCAGCCCGACCCCTGCGGAGCCCTTACCCCTCGAGCAGTACTTC. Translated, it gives CASSPTPAEPLPLEQYF. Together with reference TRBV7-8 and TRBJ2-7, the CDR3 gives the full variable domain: GAGVSQSPRYKVAKRGQDVALRCDPISGHVSLFWYQQALGQGPEFLTYFQNEAQLDKSGLPSDRFFAERPEGSVSTLKIQRTQQEDSAVYLCASSPTPAEPLPLEQYFGPGTRLTVT.

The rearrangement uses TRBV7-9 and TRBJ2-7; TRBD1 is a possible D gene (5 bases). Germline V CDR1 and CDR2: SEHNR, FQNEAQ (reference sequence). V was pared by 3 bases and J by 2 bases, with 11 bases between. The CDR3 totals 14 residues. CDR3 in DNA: TGTGCCAGCAGCTTTCCGGACAAAGCCTACGAGCAGTACTTC. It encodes CASSFPDKAYEQYF. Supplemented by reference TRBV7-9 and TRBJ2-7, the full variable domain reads DTGVSQNPRHKITKRGQNVTFRCDPISEHNRLYWYRQTLGQGPEFLTYFQNEAQLEKSRLLSDRFSAERPKGSFSTLEIQRTEQGDSAMYLCASSFPDKAYEQYFGPGTRLTVT.

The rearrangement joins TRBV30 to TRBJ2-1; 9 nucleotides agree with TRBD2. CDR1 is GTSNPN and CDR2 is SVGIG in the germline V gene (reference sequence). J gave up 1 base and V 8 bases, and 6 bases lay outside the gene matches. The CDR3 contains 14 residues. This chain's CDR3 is CAAGGRVSYNEQFF. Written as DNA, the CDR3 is TGTGCCGCGGGCGGGAGGGTATCCTACAATGAGCAGTTCTTC.

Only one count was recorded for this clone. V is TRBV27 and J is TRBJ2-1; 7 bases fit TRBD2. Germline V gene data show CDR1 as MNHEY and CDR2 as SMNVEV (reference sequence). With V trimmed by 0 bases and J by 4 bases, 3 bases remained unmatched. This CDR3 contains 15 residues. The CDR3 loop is CASSLSTGGYNEQFF. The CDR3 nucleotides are TGTGCCAGCAGTTTATCGACCGGGGGGTACAATGAGCAGTTCTTC.